This T cell receptor (beta chain) was profiled in a study of identifying expanded T cells in peripheral blood. Libraries were prepared by immunoSEQ multiplex PCR; TCRdb keeps only in-frame clonotypes and omits some of them. The sample includes 70,000 to 95,000 clones, more than 70% of them seen just once. There are 14 residues in the CDR3. V lost 4 bases and J lost 6, with 14 bases in between. The germline gives CDR1 SGHRS, CDR2 YFSETQ. Input material: blood. The TCR originated in a person aged 18 to 70 in good health. V and J are TRBV5-1 and TRBJ1-3, with D unclear. CDR3 amino acids: CASSVEGQLNTIYF. For the CDR3, the DNA is TGCGCCAGCAGCGTCGAAGGGCAGCTAAACACCATATATTTT.